The next 20 T cell receptor beta chains were all read from a single sample in a study of coeliac disease. Sequenced by immunoSEQ multiplex PCR; TCRdb stores in-frame clones only, minus some. The sample records roughly 1,400 clones, roughly 60% being singletons. The specimen was intraepithelial lymphocytes from the gut. Receptor source: a woman aged 45-65 years with celiac disease on a gluten-free diet.

The J gene is TRBJ2-1, the V gene TRBV11-2; 8 bases agree with TRBD1. Germline V lookup: CDR1 SGHAT, CDR2 FQNNGV. This CDR3 has 13 residues. The trim removed 7 bases at V and 9 bases at J, leaving 8 bases unmatched. The CDR3 spells CASTPTGVLEQFF. CDR3 in DNA: TGTGCCAGCACCCCGACAGGGGTGCTTGAGCAGTTCTTC.

V is TRBV7-9 and J is TRBJ2-3; TRBD1 is a possible D gene (5 bases). Germline CDR1 reads SEHNR; CDR2 reads FQNEAQ (reference sequence). The CDR3 consists of 16 residues. Trimming pared 5 bases from V and 0 bases from J, leaving 15 bases between. The CDR3 DNA reads as TGTGCCAGCAGCGCCGCCGACAGCCCTAGCACAGATACGCAGTATTTT. Its translation: CASSAADSPSTDTQYF.

This chain joins TRBV19 and TRBJ2-3; D is unclear. Between the trimmed V and J ends, which lost 3 bases and 5 bases, there was a span of 3 bases. The V gene's germline CDR1 is LNHDA and CDR2 SQIVND (reference sequence). The CDR3 has 11 residues. In nucleotides, the CDR3 is TGTGCCAGTAGTATTCGAGATACGCAGTATTTT. It translates to CASSIRDTQYF.

The gene calls are TRBV10-3 and TRBJ2-3; 10 positions match TRBD2. This CDR3 spans 17 amino acids. CDR1 and CDR2 (germline): ENHRY, SYGVKD. V lost 6 bases, J lost 4 bases, and 13 bases stayed unmatched. CDR3 region: CAISRVRASGGADTQYF. In DNA, the CDR3 is TGTGCCATCAGCCGAGTCCGAGCCAGCGGGGGGGCAGATACGCAGTATTTT.

The chain is built from TRBV7-9 and TRBJ2-7; 7 bases fit TRBD1. The ends lost 3 bases at V and 3 bases at J; junction bases unmatched: 2. The CDR3 is made up of 13 amino acids. Germline V lookup: CDR1 SEHNR, CDR2 FQNEAQ (reference sequence). This CDR3 is CASSFGDSYEQYF. DNA for the CDR3: TGTGCCAGCAGCTTTGGGGACAGCTACGAGCAGTACTTC.

The genes are TRBV7-9 and TRBJ2-3; D might be TRBD1 (5 bases). The germline V gene has CDR1 SEHNR and CDR2 FQNEAQ (reference sequence). The germline V and J ends were trimmed by 2 bases and 0 bases, with 18 bases remaining between them. The length of the CDR3 is 18 residues. CDR3 bases: TGTGCCAGCAGCTTACCCGTCCATACAGGCCCTAGCACAGATACGCAGTATTTT. Amino acids: CASSLPVHTGPSTDTQYF.

This chain uses TRBV7-2 with TRBJ2-7; 8 nucleotides agree with TRBD1. This CDR3 region has 14 residues. The germline CDR1 and CDR2 sequences are SGHTA and FQGNSA. With V trimmed by 2 bases and J by 6 bases, 6 bases remained unmatched. CDR3 amino acids: CASSLRTGSGEQYF. The CDR3 nucleotides are TGTGCCAGCAGCTTACGGACAGGGAGCGGCGAGCAGTACTTC.

To note about this clone: This sample includes further DNA sequences coding for the same CDR3. The V call is TRBV2, the J call TRBJ2-1, with D perhaps TRBD2 (5 bases). Germline values: CDR1 SNHLY, CDR2 FYNNEI. Trimming stripped 7 bases from V and 8 bases from J, with 9 bases between. The CDR3 runs to 11 residues. The CDR3 DNA follows: TGTGCCAGCACCCCGGGGTATGAGCAGTTCTTC. Its protein product is CASTPGYEQFF.

The V and J genes are TRBV5-1 and TRBJ2-5, with TRBD2 as a possible D gene (5 bases). The germline V gene encodes CDR1 SGHRS and CDR2 YFSETQ. The germline V and J ends were trimmed by 4 bases and 4 bases, with 8 bases remaining between them. CDR3 length equals 12 residues. The CDR3 loop reads CASSLSGETQYF. Here the CDR3 DNA reads TGCGCCAGCAGCCTCAGCGGAGAGACCCAGTACTTC.

This clone is a singleton in its sample. CDR3 nucleotides: TGTGCCAGCAATTCCGGACAGGGGGTGACGTTCTTC. The encoded protein is CASNSGQGVTFF. The chain is built from TRBV6-1 and TRBJ2-1, with 10 bases lining up with TRBD1. J gave up 15 bases and V 7 bases, and 9 bases lay outside the gene matches. This CDR3 has 12 residues. In germline, CDR1 is MNHNS, CDR2 SASEGT.

In its sample, this clone was seen once. The gene calls are TRBV7-2 and TRBJ1-1; perhaps TRBD1 as D (5 bases). Trimming removed 2 bases from V and 4 bases from J, with 8 bases in between. This CDR3 contains 13 residues. Germline V gene data show CDR1 as SGHTA and CDR2 as FQGNSA. CDR3 nucleotides: TGTGCCAGCAGCTTATACGGGGGCACTGAAGCTTTCTTT. This codes for CASSLYGGTEAFF.

V is TRBV5-1 and J is TRBJ1-2; D ambiguous. Trimming removed 3 bases from V and 13 bases from J, with 19 bases in between. This CDR3 is 13 amino acids long. The germline V gene encodes CDR1 SGHRS and CDR2 YFSETQ. Here the CDR3 reads CASSSKIGLEGTF. The CDR3, as DNA: TGCGCCAGCAGCTCTAAGATAGGTTTGGAGGGCACCTTC.

The gene calls are TRBV16 and TRBJ1-2; the match to TRBD1 covers 7 bases. V lost 2 bases to trimming and J lost 3 bases; unmatched junction nucleotides: 9. Per the germline V gene, CDR1 is KGHSY and CDR2 is FQNENV. This CDR3 region has 16 residues. CDR3: CASSQTGTGADYGYTF. CDR3 coding DNA: TGTGCCAGCAGCCAAACGGGAACAGGGGCAGACTATGGCTACACCTTC.

This clone appeared a few times. This chain connects TRBV7-3 to TRBJ2-3; 7 bases fit TRBD1. The CDR3 contains 15 residues. Trimming removed 1 base from V and 1 base from J; junction bases left unmatched: 2. Germline V CDR1 and CDR2: SGHTA, FQGTGA. CDR3 coding DNA: TGTGCCAGCAGCTTAAATCAGGGGGGCACAGATACGCAGTATTTT. Translating gives CASSLNQGGTDTQYF.

V gene TRBV7-8 combines with J gene TRBJ1-2; D is unresolved. Deletions cut 5 bases from V and 0 bases from J, with 10 bases between. Germline V lookup: CDR1 SGHVS, CDR2 FQNEAQ. This CDR3 has 14 amino acids. The CDR3 loop reads CASSGQVANYGYTF. As DNA, the CDR3 is TGTGCCAGCAGCGGGCAGGTCGCTAACTATGGCTACACCTTC.

This clone was observed a handful of times. V and J are TRBV19 and TRBJ2-3; weak D call: TRBD2 (5 bases). Germline CDR1 LNHDA, CDR2 SQIVND (reference sequence). This CDR3 comprises 14 residues. Trimming cost V 3 bases and J 4 bases, with 11 bases left between them. CDR3 amino acids: CASSIVAGADTQYF. The CDR3, as DNA: TGTGCCAGTAGTATCGTTGCCGGGGCAGATACGCAGTATTTT.

With respect to this clone: This likely reflects a read error, since a far larger clone is one base away. V usage is TRBV28 and J usage is TRBJ2-7; D is undetermined. CDR3 length: 11 amino acids. Germline loops: CDR1 MDHEN, CDR2 SYDVKM. DNA for the CDR3: TGTGCCGGCAGTTCCTATTACGAGCAGTACTTC. This sequence encodes CAGSSYYEQYF.

This clone was seen a handful of times. The chain couples TRBV10-3 to TRBJ1-2, with TRBD1 as a possible D gene (6 bases). Germline loops: CDR1 ENHRY, CDR2 SYGVKD. The CDR3 loop spans 16 amino acids. Trimming cost V 0 bases and J 8 bases, with 19 bases left between them. CDR3 nucleotide sequence: TGTGCCATCAGTGAGTCGGGCCGTGGCGGGGGCGAAGGCTACACCTTC. This translates into CAISESGRGGGEGYTF.

The chain couples TRBV11-2 to TRBJ2-7; 8 positions match TRBD1. The germline V gene encodes CDR1 SGHAT and CDR2 FQNNGV. This CDR3 contains 12 residues. V shed 3 bases and J 6 bases; nucleotides not matched to a gene: 1. CDR3 sequence: CASSLTGVEQYF. The CDR3 region has the DNA TGTGCCAGCAGCTTGACAGGGGTCGAGCAGTACTTC.

The CDR3 DNA sequence: TGCGCCAGCAGCCGAAGATGGCCCCCCAGGGGCAATCAGCCCCAGCATTTT. Translation gives CASSRRWPPRGNQPQHF. The chain recombines TRBV4-3 with TRBJ1-5, with D possibly being TRBD1 (5 bases). The V gene's germline CDR1 is LGHNA and CDR2 YSLEER. The CDR3 is 17 amino acids. V was trimmed by 4 bases and J by 2 bases, leaving 18 bases between them.